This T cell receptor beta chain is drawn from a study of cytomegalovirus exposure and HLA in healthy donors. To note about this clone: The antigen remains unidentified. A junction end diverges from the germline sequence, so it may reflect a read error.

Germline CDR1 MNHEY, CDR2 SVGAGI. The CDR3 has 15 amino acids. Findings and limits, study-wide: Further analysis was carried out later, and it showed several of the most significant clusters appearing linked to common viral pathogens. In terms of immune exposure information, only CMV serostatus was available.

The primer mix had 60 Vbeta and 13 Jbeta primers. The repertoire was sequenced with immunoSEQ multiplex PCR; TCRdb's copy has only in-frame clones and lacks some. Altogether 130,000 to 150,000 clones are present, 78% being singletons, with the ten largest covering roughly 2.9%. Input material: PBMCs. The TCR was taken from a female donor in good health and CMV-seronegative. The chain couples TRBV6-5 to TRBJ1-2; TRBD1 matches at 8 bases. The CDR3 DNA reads TGTGCCAGCAGTTACTGGGGACAGGCGGCCTATGGCTACCCCTTC. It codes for CASSYWGQAAYGYPF.